This T cell receptor beta chain was recorded in a study of T cell repertoires in cytomegalovirus infection (dated by TCRdb to about 2019). With respect to the entire study: Because public TCR beta signatures pointed to carriage of CMV infection together with the matching HLA type, the HLA type of each donor mattered for the analysis.

The sequencer was an Illumina HiSeq 1500. The public sequencing data were trimmed at Q25 with fastp and processed into clonotypes with MiXCR by TCRdb, which kept only in-frame beta chains. Identical CDR3 protein sequences are pooled into one entry, listed with their most common genes and DNA. The sample yields roughly 300,000 distinct CDR3 sequences; more than 8% were counted once. The ten largest make up 3.5% to 4.5% of the sample. This clonotype has at least ten counts. Its antigen target is currently unknown. The sample holds no much larger clone one base away, and base qualities are not on file. The junction carries 14 bases between V and J, which are trimmed by 5 bases and 4 bases respectively. The germline V gene yields SGHVS for CDR1 and FNYEAQ for CDR2. The CDR3 runs 14 residues from the cysteine to the phenylalanine. Of the read, only the CDR3 DNA is kept; its 42 bases are in frame from base 1.

Study-wide conclusions, independent of this receptor: Cumulative frequency of public TCR beta family members discriminated carriers of CMV infection plus the relevant HLA type in this cohort and an independent roughly 320-donor cohort. The ex vivo response was dominated by HLA-C-restricted CMV-specific TCR beta clonotypes, which also provided the single most frequent clonotype in two of eight donors.

The rearrangement joined TRBV7-6 to TRBJ1-1; TRBD1 is possibly the D segment (6 matching bases). Sequencing input: PBMCs. The TCR sequence derives from a human donor in good health (CMV status not recorded). Some clones in this sample may be carry-over from other donors' samples. The DNA sequence is as follows: TGTGCCAGCAGCCTGCGGGGGGCGACCACTGAAGCTTTCTTT. This translates into CASSLRGATTEAFF.